The clone carrying this T cell receptor beta chain was detected only a few times. What it binds is not known. Sequencing used immunoSEQ multiplex PCR; TCRdb keeps in-frame clones, though not all of them. There are some 100,000 clones in the sample; less than 95% occur only once, and 1.3% lies in the top ten. The sample is drawn from a study of T cell responses to AZD1222 COVID-19 vaccine. Germline values: CDR1 MNHEY, CDR2 SVGAGI. CDR3 length: 15 residues. Trimming cost V 5 bases and J 7 bases; bases outside gene matches: 13. The study's findings and limits: Baseline serology detected seropositivity in only a handful of AZD1222 recipients. The donor cohort was predominantly white British with a female majority, and clonal diversity may have been underestimated. The repertoires were collected only after the peak T cell response. Researchers report vaccine-associated CD4 TCRs spanning spike, with dominance at 160-218 and 743-854.

This specimen was peripheral blood, taken on day 0 of AZD1222 vaccination. This rearrangement joins TRBV6-5 to TRBJ1-2; the match to TRBD1 covers 7 bases. The TCR originated in an adult in good health. The CDR3: CASSPLQGSPSGYTF. The CDR3 nucleotides read TGTGCCAGCAGTCCATTACAGGGGTCTCCTTCTGGCTACACCTTC.